What follows are 2 T cell receptor beta chains derived from one specimen sequenced in a study of blood T cell repertoires in COVID-19. Repertoires were generated with immunoSEQ multiplex PCR, while TCRdb's copy carries only in-frame clones and drops some. The sample holds about 250,000 clones, approximately 90% seen once. Sample: peripheral blood. These receptors all stem from a man younger than 30 with active or convalescent COVID-19.

The chain recombines TRBV4-3 with TRBJ1-1; possibly TRBD1 for D (5 bases). The germline V gene encodes CDR1 LGHNA and CDR2 YSLEER. The V end lost 2 bases, the J end lost 1 base, and 8 bases lay between the germline ends. The CDR3 totals 14 residues. The CDR3 loop is CASSQPDRNTEAFF. In nucleotides, the CDR3 is TGCGCCAGCAGCCAACCCGACAGGAACACTGAAGCTTTCTTT.

The gene calls are TRBV5-1 and TRBJ2-7; D possibly corresponds to TRBD2 (6 bases). CDR1 and CDR2 from the germline V gene are SGHRS and YFSETQ. The length of the CDR3 is 15 residues. The ends were cut back, 4 bases at V and 7 bases at J, with 21 bases in the middle. The CDR3 nucleotides read TGCGCCAGCAGCCTTACGGCCGGGGGAGCCGTAGAGCAGTACTTC. This translates into CASSLTAGGAVEQYF.